The present entry profiles one T cell receptor (beta chain) with its context. Its antigen is still unknown. Germline V gene data show CDR1 as MDHEN and CDR2 as SYDVKM. Trimming cost V 3 bases and J 7 bases; bases outside gene matches: 10. The CDR3 runs to 15 residues. The record originates from a study of radiotherapy plus CTLA-4 blockade in lung cancer. Clones were read by immunoSEQ multiplex PCR, and TCRdb kept only the in-frame ones, dropping some. This sample has around 30,000 clones; 70% to 75% occur once, and the top ten carry about 14%. Study-wide results and caveats: In blood, TCR clones derived from the tumor expanded after radiotherapy plus ipilimumab.

The chain is built from TRBV28 and TRBJ1-2; 8 nucleotides align to TRBD1. The receptor was derived from a human donor with non-small cell lung cancer that progressed on radiotherapy plus ipilimumab. This material consisted of peripheral blood, taken from a patient treated with radiotherapy plus ipilimumab. CDR3 coding DNA: TGTGCCAGCAGTTTTTACCAGGGGGCGGTTGGTGGCTACACCTTC. Its translation is CASSFYQGAVGGYTF.